This passage covers 24 T cell receptor beta chains from one sample sequenced in a study of cytomegalovirus exposure and HLA in healthy donors. PCR employed 60 Vbeta and 13 Jbeta primers. Here immunoSEQ multiplex PCR was the method, and the copy in TCRdb shows in-frame clones only, minus some. The data contain some 170,000 clones, approximately 80% of them singletons. Sequencing was performed on PBMCs. The receptors come from a man aged 30-40 years in good health and CMV-seropositive.

The chain employs TRBV7-2 and TRBJ2-7; tentative D call: TRBD1 (5 bases). Looked up from germline, CDR1 is SGHTA and CDR2 is FQGNSA. Trimming removed 2 bases from V and 5 bases from J, with 10 bases in between. This CDR3 contains 13 residues. CDR3 DNA sequence: TGTGCCAGCAGCTTAATAGGGGCGAACGAGCAGTACTTC. Its translation: CASSLIGANEQYF.

Comments on this clone: Other DNA variants within this sample encode the same CDR3. V is TRBV5-1 and J is TRBJ2-7, with D perhaps matching TRBD2 (7 bases). CDR3 length: 14 residues. The germline V gene encodes CDR1 SGHRS and CDR2 YFSETQ. Trimming removed 0 bases from V and 2 bases from J, with 9 bases in between. The CDR3 sequence: CASSLEGGTYEQYF. CDR3 nucleotide sequence: TGCGCCAGCAGCTTGGAGGGGGGGACCTACGAGCAGTACTTC.

The chain recombines TRBV30 with TRBJ1-6, with D perhaps TRBD1 (6 bases). This CDR3 region has 14 residues. Per the germline V gene, CDR1 is GTSNPN and CDR2 is SVGIG (reference sequence). Between the trimmed V and J ends, which lost 3 bases and 7 bases, there was a span of 13 bases. The chain's CDR3 is CAWRLPRGNSPLHF. CDR3 nucleotide sequence: TGTGCCTGGAGGCTACCCAGGGGAAATTCACCCCTCCACTTT.

This chain joins TRBV5-1 and TRBJ2-3; possible D gene TRBD2, 6 bases. The V and J ends lost 8 bases and 2 bases respectively, with 15 bases between them. The CDR3 sequence is 14 residues long. The germline V gene encodes CDR1 SGHRS and CDR2 YFSETQ. The DNA of the CDR3 is TGCGCCAGTCGGGACTTCTCCCTCACAGATACGCAGTATTTT. Translated: CASRDFSLTDTQYF.

The J gene is TRBJ2-1, the V gene TRBV5-1; the D is unclear. The germline V gene has CDR1 SGHRS and CDR2 YFSETQ. Deletions cut 2 bases from V and 8 bases from J, with 14 bases between. The CDR3 spans 14 residues. The CDR3 here is CASSFGSSGDEQFF. The CDR3 DNA reads as TGCGCCAGCAGCTTCGGTTCTAGTGGCGATGAGCAGTTCTTC.

CDR3 nucleotide sequence: TGTGCCAGCAGTTCAAGGACAGGGACCTATGGCTACACCTTC. It specifies CASSSRTGTYGYTF. This sequence joins TRBV28 and TRBJ1-2; TRBD1 agrees at 8 bases. Germline V gene data show CDR1 as MDHEN and CDR2 as SYDVKM. The J segment lost 4 bases and the V segment lost 4 bases, leaving 5 bases of the junction unmatched. The CDR3 sequence is 14 residues long.

CDR3 in amino acids: CASTRQGFSPLHF. CDR3 DNA sequence: TGTGCCAGTACACGTCAGGGTTTTTCACCCCTCCACTTT. This chain links TRBV19 with TRBJ1-6; a weak D match, TRBD1 (5 bases). Germline lookup yields CDR1 LNHDA and CDR2 SQIVND (reference sequence). This CDR3 is 13 amino acids long. With 7 bases removed from V and 9 bases from J, the gap between germline ends came to 13 bases.

This clone appeared a single time. The CDR3 region has the DNA TGCGCCAGCAGCCAAGTAACAGGGGGTACTGAAGCTTTCTTT. This codes for CASSQVTGGTEAFF. The V and J genes are TRBV4-3 and TRBJ1-1; 8 bases map to TRBD1. CDR3 length equals 14 residues. V trimming: 1 base; J trimming: 5 bases; junction bases outside the gene matches: 3. CDR1 LGHNA and CDR2 YSLEER come from the germline V gene.

The chain joins TRBV5-4 to TRBJ1-2; a weak D match, TRBD1 (6 bases). The CDR3 has 16 residues. Between the trimmed V and J ends, which lost 6 bases and 4 bases, there was a span of 22 bases. Germline V gives CDR1 SGHNT, CDR2 YYREEE (reference sequence). The CDR3 protein is CASTKGTRGHFYGYTF. The CDR3 region has the DNA TGTGCCAGCACCAAAGGGACACGCGGACATTTCTATGGCTACACCTTC.

The chain is built from TRBV18 and TRBJ1-2; D might be TRBD1 (5 bases). Germline loops: CDR1 KGHSH, CDR2 LQKENI. V shed 3 bases and J shed 5 bases, with 13 bases lying between them. The CDR3 has 14 residues. The CDR3, as DNA: TGTGCCAGCTCACCGTACGCGACAGAGTATGGCTACACCTTC. It yields the protein CASSPYATEYGYTF.

V gene TRBV5-1 combines with J gene TRBJ2-1; possible D gene TRBD2, 5 bases. Germline CDR1 reads SGHRS; CDR2 reads YFSETQ. Trimming removed 2 bases at V and 8 bases at J, with 8 bases between. This CDR3 spans 12 amino acids. For the CDR3, the DNA is TGCGCCAGCAGCTTTGAGGGCTATGAGCAGTTCTTC. Its protein is CASSFEGYEQFF. Full variable domain (outside the CDR3, taken from reference TRBV5-1 and TRBJ2-1): KAGVTQTPRYLIKTRGQQVTLSCSPISGHRSVSWYQQTPGQGLQFLFEYFSETQRNKGNFPGRFSGRQFSNSRSEMNVSTLELGDSALYLCASSFEGYEQFFGPGTRLTVL.

The chain employs TRBV5-1 and TRBJ1-5; D may be TRBD1 (5 bases). The germline V gene has CDR1 SGHRS and CDR2 YFSETQ. The V end lost 1 base, the J end lost 0 bases, and 17 bases lay between the germline ends. This CDR3 comprises 18 residues. Written as DNA, the CDR3 is TGCGCCAGCAGCTTGTTGGGGGGAGGACCTTATAGCAATCAGCCCCAGCATTTT. Translation: CASSLLGGGPYSNQPQHF.

This clone was counted only a few times. The V call is TRBV9, the J call TRBJ2-5; the D gene is possibly TRBD2 (6 bases). CDR3 length: 11 residues. Deletions cut 3 bases from V and 10 bases from J, with 10 bases between. Germline V gene sequence: CDR1 SGDLS, CDR2 YYNGEE. The CDR3 protein is CASSAGLRQYF. CDR3 DNA sequence: TGTGCCAGCAGCGCGGGACTCCGCCAGTACTTC. The whole variable domain, filled in from reference TRBV9 and TRBJ2-5, reads DSGVTQTPKHLITATGQRVTLRCSPRSGDLSVYWYQQSLDQGLQFLIQYYNGEERAKGNILERFSAQQFPDLHSELNLSSLELGDSALYFCASSAGLRQYFGPGTRLLVL.

The CDR3 reads CASSIGTSQETQYF. In DNA, the CDR3 is TGTGCCAGTAGTATAGGTACATCCCAAGAGACCCAGTACTTC. The gene calls are TRBV19 and TRBJ2-5; no reliable D call. The CDR3 runs to 14 residues. Germline V gene data show CDR1 as LNHDA and CDR2 as SQIVND (reference sequence). V was pared by 1 base and J by 1 base, with 7 bases between.

The V gene is TRBV28, the J gene TRBJ2-7, with D possibly matching TRBD2 (6 bases). Germline CDR1 is MDHEN and CDR2 is SYDVKM. The CDR3 is 15 amino acids. Trimming took off 4 bases at V and 3 bases at J, with 16 bases between the two ends. The CDR3 DNA follows: TGTGCCAGCAGTTCTGGCAGGCGGGGTAACTACGAGCAGTACTTC. It translates to CASSSGRRGNYEQYF.

The chain couples TRBV2 to TRBJ2-7, with a possible D match to TRBD2 (6 bases). Trimming removed 4 bases from V and 3 bases from J, with 13 bases in between. In germline, CDR1 is SNHLY, CDR2 FYNNEI. The CDR3 has 14 residues. In nucleotides, the CDR3 is TGTGCCAGCAGTGTGGATAGCGGCCTCTACGAGCAGTACTTC. Translation: CASSVDSGLYEQYF.

The chain is built from TRBV25-1 and TRBJ1-1, with 7 bases fitting TRBD1. V lost 5 bases, J lost 3 bases, and 3 bases stayed unmatched. This CDR3 is built from 13 residues. Germline V gene lookup returns CDR1 MGHDK and CDR2 SYGVNS. The CDR3 DNA reads TGTGCCAGCAGTTCAACAGGGGACACTGAAGCTTTCTTT. It codes for CASSSTGDTEAFF.

V usage is TRBV7-6 and J usage is TRBJ2-6; tentatively, D is TRBD1 (6 bases). The CDR3 covers 15 residues. The germline V and J ends were trimmed by 1 base and 2 bases, with 6 bases remaining between them. Per germline, CDR1 SGHVS and CDR2 FNYEAQ. The chain's CDR3 is CASSLGTAGANVLTF. CDR3 bases: TGTGCCAGCAGCTTAGGGACAGCTGGGGCCAACGTCCTGACTTTC. The full variable domain, with the rest looked up from reference TRBV7-6 and TRBJ2-6, is GAGVSQSPRYKVTKRGQDVALRCDPISGHVSLYWYRQALGQGPEFLTYFNYEAQQDKSGLPNDRFSAERPEGSISTLTIQRTEQRDSAMYRCASSLGTAGANVLTFGAGSRLTVL.

This chain connects TRBV28 to TRBJ1-2; 9 nucleotides line up with TRBD1. Germline trimming cut 1 base from V and 7 bases from J; bases unmatched to any gene: 7. The CDR3 runs 15 residues. Germline-derived CDR1 and CDR2 are MDHEN and SYDVKM. The CDR3 sequence is CASSLSDRGFGGYTF. The DNA for the CDR3 is TGTGCCAGCAGTTTATCGGACAGGGGATTCGGTGGCTACACCTTC.

This clone appeared a few times. The rearrangement links TRBV29-1 to TRBJ2-1; possibly TRBD1 for D (6 bases). The V gene lost 3 bases and the J gene lost 7 bases, with 19 bases spanning the gap. The CDR3 is 15 amino acids. Germline assignment: CDR1 SQVTM and CDR2 ANQGSEA. The CDR3 nucleotides read TGCAGCGTTGACAACCAACAGGGTATCTCAAATGAGCAGTTCTTC. Protein sequence: CSVDNQQGISNEQFF.

CDR3 in amino acids: CASSLAPTGPLYEQYF. The CDR3 region has the DNA TGTGCCAGCAGCTTAGCCCCGACAGGCCCCCTCTACGAGCAGTACTTC. This chain links TRBV7-6 with TRBJ2-7, with D tentatively TRBD1 (6 bases). Trimming took 0 bases from V and 3 from J, leaving 15 bases between them. The CDR3 covers 16 residues. Germline CDR1 is SGHVS and CDR2 is FNYEAQ.

The chain is built from TRBV2 and TRBJ1-4; D call uncertain. The germline CDR1 and CDR2 sequences are SNHLY and FYNNEI. V was trimmed by 7 bases and J by 4 bases, leaving 13 bases between them. There are 14 residues in the CDR3. CDR3 bases: TGTGCCAGCAAACGGATCGGAGGTAATGAAAAACTGTTTTTT. Translation gives CASKRIGGNEKLFF.

This chain uses TRBV6-5 with TRBJ2-7, with 10 nucleotides matching TRBD1. The J segment lost 1 base and the V segment lost 2 bases, leaving 2 bases of the junction unmatched. Germline V gene data show CDR1 as MNHEY and CDR2 as SVGAGI. There are 15 residues in the CDR3. This chain's CDR3 is CASSYRGQGSYEQYF. CDR3 in DNA: TGTGCCAGCAGTTACAGGGGACAGGGGTCCTACGAGCAGTACTTC.

The chain recombines TRBV5-1 with TRBJ2-1; D is perhaps TRBD2 (5 bases). Germline V gives CDR1 SGHRS, CDR2 YFSETQ. V was shortened by 0 bases and J by 3 bases, with 10 bases between the two germline ends. CDR3 length: 15 residues. The CDR3 bases are TGCGCCAGCAGCTTGGGAAGCGGAAACTACAATGAGCAGTTCTTC. The encoded protein is CASSLGSGNYNEQFF.